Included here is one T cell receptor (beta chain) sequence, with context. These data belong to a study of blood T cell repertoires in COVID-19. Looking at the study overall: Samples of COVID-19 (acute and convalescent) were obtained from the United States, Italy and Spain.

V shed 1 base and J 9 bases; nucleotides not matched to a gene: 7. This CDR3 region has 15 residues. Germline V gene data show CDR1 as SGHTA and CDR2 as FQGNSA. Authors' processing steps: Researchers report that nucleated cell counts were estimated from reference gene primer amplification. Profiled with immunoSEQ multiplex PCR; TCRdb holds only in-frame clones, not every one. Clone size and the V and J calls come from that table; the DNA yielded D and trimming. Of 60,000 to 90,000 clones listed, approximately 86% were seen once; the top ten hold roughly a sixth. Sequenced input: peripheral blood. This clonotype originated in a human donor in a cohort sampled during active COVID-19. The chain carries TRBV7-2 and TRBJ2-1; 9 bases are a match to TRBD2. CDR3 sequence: CASSLGGRLAVEQFF. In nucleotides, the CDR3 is TGTGCCAGCAGCTTAGGGGGAAGACTAGCGGTTGAGCAGTTCTTC.